The 20 T cell receptor beta chains below all came from one sample that was sequenced in a study of human T cells and chemical hapten exposure. TCRdb called the RACE reads again in MiXCR, with one record for every CDR3 protein. Among some 400,000 distinct CDR3 sequences listed, more than 4.5% were seen once. Time point reported: pre-sensitization, week 0. Specified treatment: therapeutic diphenylcyclopropenone sensitization with weekly scalp DPC. Sequenced material: whole blood, taken in connection with sensitization to the hapten diphenylcyclopropenone (DPC). The receptors stem from a woman aged 45 to 65 with alopecia areata. Some clones in this sample may be carry-over from other donors' samples.

Comment on this clonotype: A much larger clonotype is one base distant, so this may be a read error. This chain connects TRBV30 to TRBJ2-1, with D perhaps assigned TRBD1 or TRBD2 (5 bases each). The V gene lost 5 bases and the J gene lost 0 bases, with 11 bases spanning the gap. Germline V gene data show CDR1 as GTSNPN and CDR2 as SVGIG (reference sequence). CDR3 length: 14 amino acids. The chain's CDR3 is CAWVRGSSYNEQFF. The CDR3 bases are TGTGCCTGGGTGAGGGGAAGCTCCTACAATGAGCAGTTCTTC.

This clonotype was counted at least ten times. The rearrangement uses TRBV29-1 and TRBJ1-2; tentative D call: TRBD1 (5 bases). V gave up 5 bases and J gave up 5 bases, with 12 bases separating them. Germline lookup yields CDR1 SQVTM and CDR2 ANQGSEA. The CDR3 spans 12 residues. CDR3 DNA: TGCAGCGTTCGAGGACACCTTTATGGCTACACCTTC. It translates to CSVRGHLYGYTF.

The V and J genes are TRBV2 and TRBJ1-6; weak D call: TRBD1 (5 bases). CDR1 is SNHLY, CDR2 FYNNEI, per germline. Trimming cost V 2 bases and J 7 bases, with 12 bases left between them. This CDR3 has 15 amino acids. As DNA, the CDR3 is TGTGCCAGCAGTGAATTGGGGCGGACCAATTCACCCCTCCACTTT. Its translation: CASSELGRTNSPLHF.

This clonotype was recorded at least ten times. The chain combines TRBV7-2 with TRBJ2-2; TRBD2 matches 7 bases. V shed 4 bases, J shed 1 base, and the junction held 9 bases outside the gene matches. Germline CDR1 is SGHTA and CDR2 is FQGNSA. The CDR3 runs to 17 residues. CDR3 nucleotide sequence: TGTGCCAGCAGCTGGGGAATACTAGCGCAGAACACCGGGGAGCTGTTTTTT. This codes for CASSWGILAQNTGELFF.

This clonotype appeared many times. The chain couples TRBV25-1 to TRBJ2-1; 7 bases align to TRBD1. CDR3 length: 18 amino acids. Germline V CDR1 and CDR2: MGHDK, SYGVNS. V gave up 5 bases and J gave up 4 bases; unmatched junction bases: 17. The CDR3 reads CASSPETTDRALYNEQFF. CDR3 sequence (DNA): TGTGCCAGCAGTCCCGAGACGACAGACAGGGCACTGTACAATGAGCAGTTCTTC.

This clonotype was seen more than once but under ten times. In nucleotides, the CDR3 is TGTGCCAGCAGCTTAGCGGGAGGGGAGTTCTTC. Protein product: CASSLAGGEFF. This chain connects TRBV7-2 to TRBJ2-1; 7 bases map to TRBD2. The CDR3 sequence is 11 residues long. With 0 bases clipped from V and 14 bases from J, the junction kept 1 base outside the gene matches. Germline assignment: CDR1 SGHTA and CDR2 FQGNSA.

This clonotype has more than one count but fewer than ten. CDR3 region: CASTGGDKLFF. The CDR3 coding sequence is TGTGCCAGCACGGGGGGGGATAAACTGTTTTTT. The rearrangement uses TRBV7-8 and TRBJ1-4; tentative D call: TRBD1 (5 bases). V gave up 7 bases and J gave up 11 bases, with 11 bases separating them. CDR1 and CDR2 (germline): SGHVS, FQNEAQ. CDR3 length equals 11 residues.

CDR3: CASRKESSGNTIYF. The CDR3 DNA is TGTGCCAGCAGGAAGGAGAGCTCTGGAAACACCATATATTTT. The chain links TRBV6-5 to TRBJ1-3; D not resolved. This CDR3 is built from 14 residues. The V end was cut by 6 bases, the J end by 0 bases, with 9 bases between. Per germline, CDR1 MNHEY and CDR2 SVGAGI.

The chain recombines TRBV12-3 or TRBV12-4 with TRBJ1-2; a weak D match, TRBD1 (6 bases). The CDR3 covers 13 residues. Trimming pared 6 bases from V and 8 bases from J, leaving 16 bases between. CDR3 sequence reads: CASSAQGPGGYTF. CDR3 DNA sequence: TGTGCCAGCAGCGCACAGGGACCGGGCGGCTACACCTTC.

The CDR3: CASSRTVGDEQYF. In DNA, the CDR3 is TGTGCCAGCAGCCGGACAGTGGGGGACGAGCAGTACTTC. J is TRBJ2-7 and V is TRBV6-1, with D maybe TRBD1 (6 bases). This CDR3 has 13 residues. The V and J ends lost 6 bases and 5 bases respectively, with 14 bases between them. Germline loops: CDR1 MNHNS, CDR2 SASEGT.

The chain is built from TRBV4-1 and TRBJ1-4; D is perhaps TRBD1 (6 bases). The V end was cut by 3 bases, the J end by 8 bases, with 16 bases between. The CDR3 is made up of 15 amino acids. Looked up from germline, CDR1 is MGHRA and CDR2 is YSYEKL. The DNA for the CDR3 is TGCGCCAGCAGCCAGATCCGGGACACGAGGGAAAAACTGTTTTTT. Its translation: CASSQIRDTREKLFF.

This clonotype has only a few counts. The J gene is TRBJ2-5, the V gene TRBV6-1, with D possibly matching TRBD2 (6 bases). Trimming cost V 2 bases and J 1 base, with 8 bases left between them. This CDR3 has 14 amino acids. Germline CDR1 MNHNS, CDR2 SASEGT. This CDR3 reads CASSETGLQETQYF. The CDR3 DNA is TGTGCCAGCAGTGAAACGGGACTCCAAGAGACCCAGTACTTC.

This clonotype occurred many times. The chain employs TRBV6-5 and TRBJ1-6; D gene unclear. V was shortened by 0 bases and J by 3 bases, with 9 bases between the two germline ends. Per germline, CDR1 MNHEY and CDR2 SVGAGI. The CDR3 is made up of 16 amino acids. The CDR3 DNA sequence: TGTGCCAGCAGTTACTCGGAGGCCTACTATAATTCACCCCTCCACTTT. Translating it yields CASSYSEAYYNSPLHF.

This clonotype was seen repeatedly, ten times or more. The rearrangement joins TRBV15 to TRBJ1-2; D ambiguous. V dropped 0 bases and J dropped 0 bases, with 14 bases sitting between them. Per germline, CDR1 LNHNV and CDR2 YYDKDF (reference sequence). This CDR3 has 17 amino acids. The CDR3 sequence is CATSRDLGRLANYGYTF. CDR3 coding DNA: TGTGCCACCAGCAGAGATCTCGGACGGCTAGCTAACTATGGCTACACCTTC. The full variable domain, in which reference TRBV15 and TRBJ1-2 provide the parts outside the CDR3, is DAMVIQNPRYQVTQFGKPVTLSCSQTLNHNVMYWYQQKSSQAPKLLFHYYDKDFNNEADTPDNFQSRRPNTSFCFLDIRSPGLGDTAMYLCATSRDLGRLANYGYTFGSGTRLTVV.

This clonotype has more than one count but fewer than ten. The V call is TRBV13, the J call TRBJ2-3, with TRBD2 matching 8 bases. The CDR3 is made up of 15 amino acids. The junction had 7 bases not matched to a gene; V was cut back by 3 bases and J by 5 bases. Germline V gene lookup returns CDR1 PRHDT and CDR2 FYEKMQ (reference sequence). This CDR3 is CASSFGRAEGDTQYF. The CDR3 DNA reads as TGTGCCAGCAGCTTCGGGAGGGCAGAGGGAGATACGCAGTATTTT.

This clonotype was recorded many times. This sequence joins TRBV7-2 and TRBJ1-1; 9 nucleotides agree with TRBD1. The length of the CDR3 is 13 residues. Germline-derived CDR1 and CDR2 are SGHTA and FQGNSA. V was clipped by 4 bases and J by 3 bases; unmatched bases: 0. The CDR3 loop is CASSWTGDTEAFF. The CDR3 coding sequence is TGTGCCAGCAGCTGGACAGGGGACACTGAAGCTTTCTTT.

Ten or more counts support this clonotype. The chain combines TRBV5-5 with TRBJ2-4; 9 bases are shared with TRBD1. J lost 14 bases, V lost 0 bases, and 6 bases had no gene match. The CDR3 runs 13 residues. Germline V gene sequence: CDR1 SGHKS, CDR2 YYEKEE (reference sequence). This CDR3 is CASSLDLRDREYF. CDR3 DNA: TGTGCCAGCAGCTTGGATTTGAGGGACAGGGAGTACTTC.

The J gene is TRBJ1-2, the V gene TRBV5-6; D not resolved. Trimming shortened V by 2 bases and J by 4 bases, and 12 bases separated the two germline ends. Per germline, CDR1 SGHDT and CDR2 YYEEEE. This CDR3 has 14 amino acids. CDR3 loop: CASSLGSDVYGYTF. The CDR3, as DNA: TGTGCCAGCAGCTTAGGCAGCGACGTCTATGGCTACACCTTC.

In this sample, this clonotype turned up a few times. V usage is TRBV28 and J usage is TRBJ2-2; tentative D call: TRBD2 (6 bases). The CDR3 is 16 amino acids. Germline V gene lookup returns CDR1 MDHEN and CDR2 SYDVKM. Trimming removed 2 bases from V and 3 bases from J, with 13 bases in between. The CDR3 protein is CASSLPLASYTGELFF. CDR3 sequence (DNA): TGTGCCAGCAGTTTACCCCTAGCGAGCTACACCGGGGAGCTGTTTTTT.

The CDR3 DNA is TGTGCCAGCAGCCCAGAGACAGGGAACACTGAAGCTTTCTTT. It translates to CASSPETGNTEAFF. This chain connects TRBV3-1 to TRBJ1-1; possibly TRBD1 for D (6 bases). Germline CDR1 reads LGHDT; CDR2 reads YNNKEL (reference sequence). The CDR3 length is 14 residues. Trimming took off 4 bases at V and 1 base at J, with 10 bases between the two ends.